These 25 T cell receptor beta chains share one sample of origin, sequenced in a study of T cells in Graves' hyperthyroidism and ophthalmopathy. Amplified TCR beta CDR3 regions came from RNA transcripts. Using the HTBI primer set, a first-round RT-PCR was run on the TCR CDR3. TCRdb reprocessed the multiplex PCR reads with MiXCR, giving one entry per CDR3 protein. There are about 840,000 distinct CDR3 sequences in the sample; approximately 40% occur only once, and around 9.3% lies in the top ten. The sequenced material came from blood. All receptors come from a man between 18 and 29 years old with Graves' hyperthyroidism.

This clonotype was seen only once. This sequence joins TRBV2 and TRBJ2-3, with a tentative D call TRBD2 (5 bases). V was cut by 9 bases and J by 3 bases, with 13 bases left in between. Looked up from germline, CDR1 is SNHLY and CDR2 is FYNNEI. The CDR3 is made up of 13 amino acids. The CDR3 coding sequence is TGTGCCAGAGAAGGGAGTTCTACAGATACGCAGTATTTT. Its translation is CAREGSSTDTQYF.

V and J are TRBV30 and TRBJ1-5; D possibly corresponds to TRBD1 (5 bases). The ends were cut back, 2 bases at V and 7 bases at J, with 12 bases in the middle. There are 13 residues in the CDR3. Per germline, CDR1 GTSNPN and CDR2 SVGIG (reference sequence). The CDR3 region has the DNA TGTGCCTGGAGTTCCGGGGGGAGACAGCCCCAGCATTTT. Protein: CAWSSGGRQPQHF. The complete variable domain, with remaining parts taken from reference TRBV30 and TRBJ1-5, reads SQTIHQWPATLVQPVGSPLSLECTVEGTSNPNLYWYRQAAGRGLQLLFYSVGIGQISSEVPQNLSASRPQDRQFILSSKKLLLSDSGFYLCAWSSGGRQPQHFGDGTRLSIL.

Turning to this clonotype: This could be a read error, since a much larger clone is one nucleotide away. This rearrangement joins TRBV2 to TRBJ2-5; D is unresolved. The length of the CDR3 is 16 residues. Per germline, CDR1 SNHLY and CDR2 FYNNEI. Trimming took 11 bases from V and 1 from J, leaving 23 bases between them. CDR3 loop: CAVSESEGFSQETQYF. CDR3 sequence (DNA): TGTGCCGTCAGTGAGTCGGAAGGGTTCTCCCAAGAGACCCAGTACTTC.

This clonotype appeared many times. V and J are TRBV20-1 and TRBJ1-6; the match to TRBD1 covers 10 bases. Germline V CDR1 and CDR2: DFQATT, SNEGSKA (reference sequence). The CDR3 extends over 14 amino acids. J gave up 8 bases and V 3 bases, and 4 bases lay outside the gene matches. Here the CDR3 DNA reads TGCAGTGCTAGCCAGACAGGGGGCCATTCACCCCTCCACTTT. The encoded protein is CSASQTGGHSPLHF.

The CDR3 DNA reads as TGCAGTGCTACCGCTAGCGGGCGCTCCTACGAGCAGTACTTC. Its protein product is CSATASGRSYEQYF. This chain uses TRBV20-1 with TRBJ2-7, with TRBD2 matching 8 bases. The CDR3 has 14 residues. V was pared by 4 bases and J by 0 bases, with 5 bases of the junction left unmatched. CDR1 DFQATT and CDR2 SNEGSKA come from the germline V gene (reference sequence).

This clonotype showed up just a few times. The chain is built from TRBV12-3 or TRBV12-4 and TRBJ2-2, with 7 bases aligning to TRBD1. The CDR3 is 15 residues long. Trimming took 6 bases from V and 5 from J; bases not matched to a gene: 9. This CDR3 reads CASSTPGRGTGELFF. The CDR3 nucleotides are TGTGCCAGCAGCACCCCGGGCAGGGGGACCGGGGAGCTGTTTTTT.

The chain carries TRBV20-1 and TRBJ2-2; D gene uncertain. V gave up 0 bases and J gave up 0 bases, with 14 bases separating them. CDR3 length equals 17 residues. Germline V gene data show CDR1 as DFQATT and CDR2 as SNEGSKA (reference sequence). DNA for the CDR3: TGCAGTGCTAGAGATTCCTCCCGCCAACCGAACACCGGGGAGCTGTTTTTT. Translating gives CSARDSSRQPNTGELFF.

The CDR3 here is CASSPGDGVETQYF. In nucleotides, the CDR3 is TGCGCCAGCAGCCCCGGCGATGGGGTCGAGACCCAGTACTTC. The chain carries TRBV4-1 and TRBJ2-5; D call uncertain. Trimming cost V 4 bases and J 5 bases, with 14 bases left between them. In germline, CDR1 is MGHRA, CDR2 YSYEKL. The CDR3 is 14 residues long.

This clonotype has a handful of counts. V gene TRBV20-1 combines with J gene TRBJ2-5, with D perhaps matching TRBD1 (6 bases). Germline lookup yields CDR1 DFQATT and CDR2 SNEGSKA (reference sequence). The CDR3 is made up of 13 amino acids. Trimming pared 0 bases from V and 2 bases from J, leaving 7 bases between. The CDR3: CSARDRGQETQYF. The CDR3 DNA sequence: TGCAGTGCTAGAGATAGGGGGCAAGAGACCCAGTACTTC.

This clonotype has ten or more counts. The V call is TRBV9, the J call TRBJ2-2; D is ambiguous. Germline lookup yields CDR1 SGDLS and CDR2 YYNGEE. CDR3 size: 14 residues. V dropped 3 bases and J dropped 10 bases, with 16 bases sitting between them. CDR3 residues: CASSATVGRVELFF. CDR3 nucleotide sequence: TGTGCCAGCAGCGCCACCGTCGGCCGTGTGGAGCTGTTTTTT.

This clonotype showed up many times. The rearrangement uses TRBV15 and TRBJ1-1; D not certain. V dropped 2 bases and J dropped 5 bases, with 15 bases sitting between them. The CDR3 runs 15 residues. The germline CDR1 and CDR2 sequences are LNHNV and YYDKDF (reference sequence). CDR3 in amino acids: CATSRRAMAGTEAFF. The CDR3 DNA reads TGTGCCACCAGCAGACGCGCCATGGCGGGGACTGAAGCTTTCTTT.

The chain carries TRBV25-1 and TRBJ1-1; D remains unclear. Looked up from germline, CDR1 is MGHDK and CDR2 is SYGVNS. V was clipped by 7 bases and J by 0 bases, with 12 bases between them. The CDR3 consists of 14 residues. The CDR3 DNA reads TGTGCCAGCACCAAAAGCGGGCTGAACACTGAAGCTTTCTTT. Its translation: CASTKSGLNTEAFF.

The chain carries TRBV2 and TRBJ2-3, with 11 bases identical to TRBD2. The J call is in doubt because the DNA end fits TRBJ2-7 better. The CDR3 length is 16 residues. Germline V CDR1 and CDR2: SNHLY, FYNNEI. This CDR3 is CASSDPGTSGTDTQYF. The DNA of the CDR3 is TGTGCCAGCAGTGATCCCGGGACTAGCGGCACAGATACGCAGTACTTC.

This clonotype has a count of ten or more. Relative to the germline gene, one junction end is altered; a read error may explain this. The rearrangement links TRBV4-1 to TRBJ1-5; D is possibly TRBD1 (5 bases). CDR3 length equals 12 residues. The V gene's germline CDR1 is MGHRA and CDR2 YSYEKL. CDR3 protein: CASSQGNQPQHF. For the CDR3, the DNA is TGTGCCAGCAGCCAGGGAAATCAGCCCCAGCATTTT.

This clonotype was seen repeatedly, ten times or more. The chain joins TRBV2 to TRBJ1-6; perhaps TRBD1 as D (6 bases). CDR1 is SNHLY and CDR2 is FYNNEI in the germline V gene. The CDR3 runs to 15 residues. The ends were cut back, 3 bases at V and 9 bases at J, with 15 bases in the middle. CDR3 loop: CASSESGVVGSPLHF. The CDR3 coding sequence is TGTGCCAGCAGTGAGTCAGGGGTCGTGGGTTCACCCCTCCACTTT.

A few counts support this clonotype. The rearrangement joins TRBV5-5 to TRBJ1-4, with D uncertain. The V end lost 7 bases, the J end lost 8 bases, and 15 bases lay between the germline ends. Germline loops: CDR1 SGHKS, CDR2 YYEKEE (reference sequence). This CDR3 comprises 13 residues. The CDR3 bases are TGTGCCAGCCGTACGTTTATGGGAGAAAAACTGTTTTTT. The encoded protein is CASRTFMGEKLFF.

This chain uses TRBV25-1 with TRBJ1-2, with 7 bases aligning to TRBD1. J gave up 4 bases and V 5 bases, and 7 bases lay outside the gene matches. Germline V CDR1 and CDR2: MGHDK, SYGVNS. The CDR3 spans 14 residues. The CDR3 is CASSSTGDTYGYTF. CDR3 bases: TGTGCCAGCAGTTCCACAGGGGATACCTATGGCTACACCTTC.

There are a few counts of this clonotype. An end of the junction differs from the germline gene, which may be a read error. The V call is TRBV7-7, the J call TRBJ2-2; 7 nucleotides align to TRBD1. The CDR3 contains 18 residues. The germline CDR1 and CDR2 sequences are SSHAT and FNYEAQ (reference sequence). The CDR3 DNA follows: TGTGCTAGCAGCTTGTCTCCGACCCACAGGGACAGCACCGGGGAGCTGTTTTTT. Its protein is CASSLSPTHRDSTGELFF.

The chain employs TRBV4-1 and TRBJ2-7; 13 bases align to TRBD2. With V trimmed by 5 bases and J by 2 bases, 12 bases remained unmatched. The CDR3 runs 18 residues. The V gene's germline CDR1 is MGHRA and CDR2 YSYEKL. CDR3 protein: CASSIGLAGAGGAYEQYF. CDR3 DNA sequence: TGCGCCAGCAGCATTGGACTAGCGGGGGCCGGGGGGGCCTACGAGCAGTACTTC.

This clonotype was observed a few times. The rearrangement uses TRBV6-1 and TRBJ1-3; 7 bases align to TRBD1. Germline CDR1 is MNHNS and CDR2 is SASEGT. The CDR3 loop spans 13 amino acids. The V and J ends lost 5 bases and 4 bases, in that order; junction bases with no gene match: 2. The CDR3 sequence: CASSYRGGNTIYF. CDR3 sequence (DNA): TGTGCCAGCAGTTACAGGGGCGGAAACACCATATATTTT.

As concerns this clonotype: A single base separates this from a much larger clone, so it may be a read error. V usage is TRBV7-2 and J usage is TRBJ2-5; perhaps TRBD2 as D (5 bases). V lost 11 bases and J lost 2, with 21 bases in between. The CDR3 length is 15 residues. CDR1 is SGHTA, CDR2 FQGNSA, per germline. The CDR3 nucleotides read TGTGCCGGCACCTTAGTGGGCGGGCTTCAAGAGACCCAGTACTTC. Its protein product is CAGTLVGGLQETQYF. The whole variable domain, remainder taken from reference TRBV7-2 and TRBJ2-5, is GAGVSQSPSNKVTEKGKDVELRCDPISGHTALYWYRQSLGQGLEFLIYFQGNSAPDKSGLPSDRFSAERTGGSVSTLTIQRTQQEDSAVYLCAGTLVGGLQETQYFGPGTRLLVL.

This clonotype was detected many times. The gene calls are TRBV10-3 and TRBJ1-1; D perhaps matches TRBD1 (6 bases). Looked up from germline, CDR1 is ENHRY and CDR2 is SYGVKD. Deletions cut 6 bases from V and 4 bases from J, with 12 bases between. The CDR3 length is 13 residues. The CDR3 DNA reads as TGTGCCATCAGCCTCGACAGGTTCACTGAAGCTTTCTTT. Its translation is CAISLDRFTEAFF.

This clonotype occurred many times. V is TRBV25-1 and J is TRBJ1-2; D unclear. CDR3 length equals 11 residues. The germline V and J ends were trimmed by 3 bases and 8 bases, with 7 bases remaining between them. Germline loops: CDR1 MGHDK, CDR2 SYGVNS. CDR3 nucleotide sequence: TGTGCCAGCAGTGAGGCGGACGGCTACACCTTC. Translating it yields CASSEADGYTF.

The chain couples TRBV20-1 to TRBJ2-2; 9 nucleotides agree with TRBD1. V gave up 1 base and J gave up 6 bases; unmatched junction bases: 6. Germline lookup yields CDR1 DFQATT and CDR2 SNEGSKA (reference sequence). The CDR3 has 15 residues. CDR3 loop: CSARVLGQGSGELFF. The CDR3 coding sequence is TGCAGTGCTAGAGTTTTGGGACAGGGTTCCGGGGAGCTGTTTTTT.

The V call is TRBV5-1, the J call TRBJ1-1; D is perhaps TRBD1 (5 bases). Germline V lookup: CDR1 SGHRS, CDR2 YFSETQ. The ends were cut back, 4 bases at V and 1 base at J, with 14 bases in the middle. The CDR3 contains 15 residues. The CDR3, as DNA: TGCGCCAGCAGCGGCACCTCAGGACAGAACACTGAAGCTTTCTTT. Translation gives CASSGTSGQNTEAFF.